Listed below are T cell receptor beta chains from one sample, sequenced in a study of cytomegalovirus exposure and HLA in healthy donors. Repertoires were generated with immunoSEQ multiplex PCR, while TCRdb's copy carries only in-frame clones and drops some. The sample yields around 82,000 clones, roughly 79% seen once. The sequenced material came from PBMCs. The receptors originated from a male donor in good health and CMV-seropositive. Both conserved end residues are part of each CDR3. A D gene is named only where the DNA matches it firmly. Expanded clones are given a class, and other clones once, few, many or no size at all.

D gene	clone size	J gene	V gene	CDR3 DNA	CDR3 protein
-	-	TRBJ2-1	TRBV7-2	TGTGCCAGCAGCTTAGCGCAGTCTAGCGAACAGCAGTTCTTC	CASSLAQSSEQQFF
-	once	TRBJ2-1	TRBV7-2	TGTGCCAGCAGCCTACGGCGGCTACAAGTACAGTTCTTC	CASSLRRLQVQFF
-	-	TRBJ2-7	TRBV19	TGTGCCAGTAGTCCAGACAGTTTGAAGGACGAGCAGTACTTC	CASSPDSLKDEQYF
-	-	TRBJ2-1	TRBV27	TGTGCCAGCGGATTGACAGGAAACTACAATGAGCAGTTCTTC	CASGLTGNYNEQFF
-	-	TRBJ2-7	TRBV10-3	TGTGCCATCAGTGAGTGGGACATTCCCTACGAGCAGTACTTC	CAISEWDIPYEQYF
-	few	TRBJ2-7	TRBV6-5	TGTGCCAGCAGGACAGGGAGGGAGCAGTACTTC	CASRTGREQYF
TRBD1	-	TRBJ2-7	TRBV11-2	TGTGCCAGCAGCCCCCGTTGGGACAGGTACTACGAGCAGTACTTC	CASSPRWDRYYEQYF
TRBD1	-	TRBJ1-1	TRBV27	TGTGCCAGCAGTTTAAGGACGTACAGGGGTTCCCGGACGGGGTTTGTCTTT	CASSLRTYRGSRTGFVF
TRBD2	-	TRBJ2-3	TRBV9	TGTGCCAGCAGTCGTACCCTTCGACTAGCGGGAGAGGGCACAGATACGCAGTATTTT	CASSRTLRLAGEGTDTQYF
TRBD1	-	TRBJ2-7	TRBV19	TGTGCCAGTAGAACGGAAGGGACAGCCTCCTACGAGCAGTACTTC	CASRTEGTASYEQYF
-	-	TRBJ1-1	TRBV5-1	TGCGCCAGCAGCCTGGCAGGTGGTGCTCTTGAAGCTTTCTTT	CASSLAGGALEAFF
-	-	TRBJ2-7	TRBV7-9	TGTGCCAGCAGCCCGCCGGGAAGAGGCGAGCAGTACTTC	CASSPPGRGEQYF
TRBD1	-	TRBJ1-3	TRBV7-2	TGTGCCAGCAGCTTCCTTGTTGGACAGGGGTTGAACACCATATATTTT	CASSFLVGQGLNTIYF
-	-	TRBJ1-1	TRBV7-2	TGTGCCAGCAGCCCCGGACATGGCGTTCTGTGGAACACTGAAGCTTTCTTT	CASSPGHGVLWNTEAFF
-	few	TRBJ1-1	TRBV6-4	TGTGCCAGCAAACCTCGGGACAACGGGGGGACTGAAGCTTTCTTT	CASKPRDNGGTEAFF
TRBD1	-	TRBJ2-5	TRBV5-6	TGTGCCAGCAGCCTGGCCGGGACAGAAGAGACCCAGTACTTC	CASSLAGTEETQYF
-	-	TRBJ1-1	TRBV19	TGTGCCAGTAGCCAGGAACGGAACACTGAAGCTTTCTTT	CASSQERNTEAFF
-	-	TRBJ2-7	TRBV23-1	TGCGCCAGCAGTCAACACTACGAGCAGTACTTC	CASSQHYEQYF